This note documents a single T cell receptor beta chain sequence. Which antigen it targets is not known. Base qualities were left out, and no much larger clone turns up one base away. Per the publication, the time point label means: about 28 days (+/-7) after the second vaccine dose. Because spike-specific TCR depth and breadth did not differ between the two schedules, AZD1222 recipients who got a second dose at roughly 4 weeks were pooled with those who got a second dose at roughly 12 weeks. Samples from vaccinated people were obtained from the UK trials COV001 and COV002, which included a single-blind randomized controlled phase 2/3 trial of AZD1222 (ChAdOx1 nCoV-19) in healthy adults. For TCRbeta chain sequencing, PBMC samples from trial participants were taken at day 0 and at day 28 after the second dose. These data originate in a study of T cell responses to AZD1222 COVID-19 vaccine (dated by TCRdb to about 2021). About the investigation overall: A total of 230 to 250 trial participants underwent TCR sequencing, of whom more than 200 had received two doses of AZD1222 and approximately 25 had received two doses of the MenACWY control vaccine. Trial participants were enrolled into age subgroups of 18-55, 56-69 and 70-plus years, which contained approximately 150, 28 and 58 TCR-sequenced participants, respectively.

Broader findings and caveats from the paper: Because no samples from the day 14 peak response were available, repertoires could be characterized only after the peak T cell response. After two AZD1222 doses, spike-specific TCR breadth and depth were significantly higher than at day 0 and than in MenACWY recipients. Participants were mostly white British, with more females than males. The authors suggested clonal diversity may have been underestimated. Conclusions about previously exposed vaccinees were limited because only six AZD1222 recipients were SARS-CoV-2 seropositive at baseline. The whole spike protein was spanned by vaccine-associated CD4 TCRs, and dominant responses were seen in regions 160-218 and 743-854. Epitopes outside the regions mutated in the B.1.351 and B.1.1.7 variants were reportedly recognized by nearly half of the unique spike-specific TCRs. In the small 56-69-year group, the increase in depth fell short of significance, most likely because of low power.

The CDR3 regions of human TCRbeta chains were analyzed by immunosequencing. The published analysis was carried out like this. Repertoire TCRs were checked for matches against a reference library of SARS-CoV-2-specific TCRs that had been generated using the MIRA antigen-specificity platform. Breadth was defined as the fraction of unique TCRs that were SARS-CoV-2-associated, and depth was defined as the fraction of total T cells that were SARS-CoV-2-associated. Using the MIRA data, each spike-specific TCR was assigned both to the spike region to which the TCR was reactive and to a CD4 or CD8 class. Log10-transformed breadth and depth values were compared by one-way ANOVA with Sidak's multiple comparisons tests. The source is immuneACCESS, and TCRdb retained only in-frame sequences with V and J called. Part of the clones is not carried over; for the studies checked, unresolved V genes explain less than half of this, and the remainder is unexplained. That table furnishes V, J and clone size, whereas the DNA furnished D and trimming. Counted in this sample were some 110,000 clones; approximately 90% of them appeared once. The ten largest make up about 7.4% of the sample.

Sequenced material: peripheral blood, taken 28 days after the second AZD1222 dose. The source is an adult who received the AZD1222 COVID-19 vaccine.

The sequenced DNA is TGTGCCAGCAGTTCAATTGGACAGGGCAATTCCTACGAGCAGTACTTC. Its protein is CASSSIGQGNSYEQYF. Recombination joined TRBV28 with TRBJ2-7; 8 middle bases align to TRBD1. Unmatched junction bases come to 9, with V trimmed by 4 bases and J by 1 base. The CDR3 measures 16 amino acids from cysteine to phenylalanine. Left in the record is the CDR3 DNA by itself, 48 bases read in frame from the first base. CDR1 and CDR2, per the germline V gene, are MDHEN and SYDVKM.